This passage covers 19 T cell receptor beta chains from one sample sequenced in a study of blood T cell repertoires in COVID-19. Assay: immunoSEQ multiplex PCR; the TCRdb copy retains only in-frame clones and omits some. The sample holds about 180,000 clones, 75% to 90% seen once. Input material: peripheral blood. All receptors come from a woman aged 65 to 85 with COVID-19, enrolled during active disease.

The CDR3 reads CATQGVGFYEAFF. The CDR3 DNA follows: TGTGCGACCCAGGGGGTGGGGTTCTATGAAGCTTTCTTT. The chain links TRBV6-5 to TRBJ1-1; 7 bases line up with TRBD1. The germline gives CDR1 MNHEY, CDR2 SVGAGI. The CDR3 spans 13 residues.

The chain carries TRBV29-1 and TRBJ2-1; 11 nucleotides match TRBD1. V lost 3 bases to trimming and J lost 9 bases; unmatched junction nucleotides: 13. Germline V gene data show CDR1 as SQVTM and CDR2 as ANQGSEA. This CDR3 comprises 16 residues. The CDR3 loop reads CSVDCIWGQGVCEQFF. CDR3 nucleotides: TGCAGCGTTGACTGTATTTGGGGACAGGGGGTATGTGAGCAGTTCTTC.

Details on this clone: At one end the junction does not follow the germline gene, possibly because of a read error. This chain joins TRBV14 and TRBJ1-1, with TRBD1 as a possible D gene (5 bases). The CDR3 extends over 14 amino acids. The germline V gene has CDR1 SGHDN and CDR2 FVKESK. The CDR3 sequence is CASSQYRTNAEAFF. The DNA for the CDR3 is TGTGCCAGCAGCCAGTACAGGACGAACGCTGAAGCTTTCTTT.

About this clone: In the same sample, other DNA sequences code for this CDR3. V usage is TRBV5-1 and J usage is TRBJ2-5, with TRBD1 matching 8 bases. This CDR3 is built from 14 residues. Germline V gene lookup returns CDR1 SGHRS and CDR2 YFSETQ. V was clipped by 1 base and J by 4 bases; unmatched bases: 3. As DNA, the CDR3 is TGCGCCAGCAGCTTGACAGGGGGTAGAGAGACCCAGTACTTC. This codes for CASSLTGGRETQYF.

The chain links TRBV5-1 to TRBJ2-2; 10 nucleotides agree with TRBD1. This CDR3 region has 14 residues. The germline V gene encodes CDR1 SGHRS and CDR2 YFSETQ. The junction had 2 bases not matched to a gene; V was cut back by 3 bases and J by 6 bases. CDR3 protein: CASSSGTGAGELFF. The CDR3 coding sequence is TGCGCCAGCAGCTCCGGGACAGGGGCCGGGGAGCTGTTTTTT.

The chain joins TRBV28 to TRBJ2-1; the D is unclear. The CDR3 has 13 amino acids. Germline CDR1 reads MDHEN; CDR2 reads SYDVKM. V gave up 10 bases and J gave up 7 bases, with 17 bases separating them. Here the CDR3 DNA reads TGTGCCACCATCGGTGCGCTAGTAAATGAGCAGTTCTTC. This codes for CATIGALVNEQFF.

The V call is TRBV7-9, the J call TRBJ2-6; weak D call: TRBD2 (5 bases). The CDR3 sequence is 16 residues long. Germline V gene data show CDR1 as SEHNR and CDR2 as FQNEAQ (reference sequence). The V gene lost 7 bases and the J gene lost 2 bases, with 15 bases spanning the gap. CDR3: CASNHWGDTGANVLTF. The CDR3 region has the DNA TGTGCCAGCAACCATTGGGGAGACACTGGGGCCAACGTCCTGACTTTC.

This chain uses TRBV7-3 with TRBJ2-1; 16 bases line up with TRBD2. CDR1 is SGHTA, CDR2 FQGTGA, per germline. The length of the CDR3 is 16 residues. V shed 6 bases and J 10 bases; nucleotides not matched to a gene: 9. CDR3 in DNA: TGTGCCAGCAGTTTACTTGGGACTAGCGGGAGGGGCGAGCAGTTCTTC. This sequence encodes CASSLLGTSGRGEQFF.

This chain uses TRBV7-2 with TRBJ1-2, with D maybe TRBD1 (6 bases). Deletions cut 0 bases from V and 3 bases from J, with 11 bases between. Germline values: CDR1 SGHTA, CDR2 FQGNSA. The CDR3 consists of 15 residues. CDR3 bases: TGTGCCAGCAGCTTAGCGGACAGCTTCCACTATGGCTACACCTTC. This translates into CASSLADSFHYGYTF. The entire variable domain, with the rest obtained from reference TRBV7-2 and TRBJ1-2, is as follows: GAGVSQSPSNKVTEKGKDVELRCDPISGHTALYWYRQSLGQGLEFLIYFQGNSAPDKSGLPSDRFSAERTGGSVSTLTIQRTQQEDSAVYLCASSLADSFHYGYTFGSGTRLTVV.

This chain links TRBV27 with TRBJ2-7; 10 nucleotides match TRBD2. The germline V gene has CDR1 MNHEY and CDR2 SMNVEV (reference sequence). V was pared by 0 bases and J by 3 bases, with 5 bases of the junction left unmatched. The CDR3 has 16 residues. CDR3 sequence: CASSLSSGRGNYEQYF. CDR3 sequence (DNA): TGTGCCAGCAGTTTATCGAGCGGGAGGGGGAACTACGAGCAGTACTTC.

The chain has TRBV6-6 and TRBJ2-1; TRBD2 aligns across 11 bases. The length of the CDR3 is 15 residues. The ends lost 5 bases at V and 4 bases at J; junction bases unmatched: 4. Germline V lookup: CDR1 MNHNY, CDR2 SVGAGI (reference sequence). The CDR3 protein is CASSKGLAVYNEQFF. The DNA for the CDR3 is TGTGCCAGCAGTAAGGGACTAGCGGTTTACAATGAGCAGTTCTTC.

This clone was detected once. The rearrangement links TRBV30 to TRBJ2-2, with 12 bases lining up with TRBD1. The junction had 14 bases not matched to a gene; V was cut back by 0 bases and J by 6 bases. Germline V gene sequence: CDR1 GTSNPN, CDR2 SVGIG (reference sequence). CDR3 length equals 19 residues. CDR3 in DNA: TGTGCCTGGAGTGTACTATGGGACAGGGGGCGCGGGTTGTCCGGGGAGCTGTTTTTT. This encodes CAWSVLWDRGRGLSGELFF.

This chain connects TRBV7-2 to TRBJ2-1; 9 bases map to TRBD1. Losses at the gene ends were 5 bases for V and 8 bases for J; bases not matched to a gene: 7. This CDR3 has 14 amino acids. The germline gives CDR1 SGHTA, CDR2 FQGNSA. The CDR3 DNA reads TGTGCCAGCAGCCGGACAGGGGTAGAGGATGAGCAGTTCTTC. Amino acids: CASSRTGVEDEQFF. Full variable domain (rest looked up from reference TRBV7-2 and TRBJ2-1): GAGVSQSPSNKVTEKGKDVELRCDPISGHTALYWYRQSLGQGLEFLIYFQGNSAPDKSGLPSDRFSAERTGGSVSTLTIQRTQQEDSAVYLCASSRTGVEDEQFFGPGTRLTVL.

V usage is TRBV12-3 or TRBV12-4 and J usage is TRBJ1-5; D may be TRBD1 (5 bases). This CDR3 has 13 amino acids. The V and J ends lost 4 bases and 6 bases respectively, with 10 bases between them. The CDR3 here is CASSYLGGQPQHF. DNA of the CDR3: TGTGCCAGCAGTTATCTGGGGGGTCAGCCCCAGCATTTT.

V is TRBV12-3 or TRBV12-4 and J is TRBJ1-1, with 11 bases lining up with TRBD1. The CDR3 runs to 13 residues. The J segment lost 6 bases and the V segment lost 7 bases, leaving 4 bases of the junction unmatched. Here the CDR3 reads CASTLGQGAEAFF. The CDR3 DNA reads as TGTGCCAGCACTCTGGGACAGGGGGCTGAAGCTTTCTTT.

This clone has only a few counts. The DNA for the CDR3 is TGTGCCTGGAGGCAGGGGGCGCGCGATCTCCACTTT. Translated: CAWRQGARDLHF. The chain uses TRBV30 and TRBJ1-6; 8 bases are a match to TRBD1. J was trimmed by 16 bases and V by 3 bases; bases with no gene match: 8. The CDR3 is made up of 12 amino acids. CDR1 and CDR2 from the germline V gene are GTSNPN and SVGIG (reference sequence).

The genes are TRBV19 and TRBJ2-7, with 8 bases identical to TRBD2. Germline V gene lookup returns CDR1 LNHDA and CDR2 SQIVND (reference sequence). J was trimmed by 0 bases and V by 3 bases; bases with no gene match: 10. The CDR3 runs to 17 residues. The CDR3 is CASSISSWREASYEQYF. CDR3 nucleotide sequence: TGTGCCAGTAGTATCTCCTCGTGGCGGGAGGCCTCCTACGAGCAGTACTTC.

In DNA, the CDR3 is TGTGCCAGCAGCCTGGGTGTGAGTGTCGGAAACACCATATATTTT. Translated, it gives CASSLGVSVGNTIYF. The chain joins TRBV5-6 to TRBJ1-3; D not resolved. This CDR3 has 15 residues. Trimming left V 4 bases short and J 4 bases short, with 15 bases between. CDR1 is SGHDT, CDR2 YYEEEE, per germline. The full variable domain, in which reference TRBV5-6 and TRBJ1-3 provide the parts outside the CDR3, is DAGVTQSPTHLIKTRGQQVTLRCSPKSGHDTVSWYQQALGQGPQFIFQYYEEEERQRGNFPDRFSGHQFPNYSSELNVNALLLGDSALYLCASSLGVSVGNTIYFGEGSWLTVV.

The rearrangement links TRBV10-3 to TRBJ2-3; 9 bases line up with TRBD1. Looked up from germline, CDR1 is ENHRY and CDR2 is SYGVKD. Unmatched junction bases numbered 6, after V lost 5 bases and J lost 3 bases. The CDR3 is made up of 15 amino acids. CDR3 sequence reads: CAISRQGVRTDTQYF. DNA of the CDR3: TGTGCCATCAGTAGACAGGGGGTCAGAACAGATACGCAGTATTTT.